The 8 T cell receptor beta chains below were found in one sample sequenced in a study of technical replicates of blood from a few donors. Produced via immunoSEQ multiplex PCR; TCRdb's table is partial and in-frame only. The data show approximately 64,000 clones, with more than 75% seen just once and more than 4.5% held by the top ten. The specimen sequenced was PBMCs. These receptors were collected from a human donor in good health. Some clones in this sample may be carry-over from other donors' samples.

This chain links TRBV2 with TRBJ1-5, with TRBD1 identical over 7 bases. CDR3 length: 15 amino acids. The V and J ends lost 7 bases and 3 bases, in that order; junction bases with no gene match: 9. Germline CDR1 reads SNHLY; CDR2 reads FYNNEI. In DNA form, the CDR3 reads TGTGCCAGCAAGAACACGGGACAGAACAATCAGCCCCAGCATTTT. Translation gives CASKNTGQNNQPQHF.

The chain uses TRBV6-4 and TRBJ2-1; D is perhaps TRBD1 (6 bases). V was shortened by 5 bases and J by 5 bases, with 16 bases between the two germline ends. CDR3 length: 15 residues. CDR1 is MRHNA and CDR2 is SNTAGT in the germline V gene. CDR3 DNA: TGTGCCAGCAGTTTGCTGGCAGGGGCCCACAATGAGCAGTTCTTC. It encodes CASSLLAGAHNEQFF.

The chain has TRBV7-9 and TRBJ1-2; perhaps TRBD1 as D (6 bases). The CDR3 is 13 amino acids. The germline CDR1 and CDR2 sequences are SEHNR and FQNEAQ (reference sequence). V lost 6 bases to trimming and J lost 6 bases, with 14 bases between them. The CDR3 reads CASRRPAGDGYTF. DNA of the CDR3: TGTGCCAGCAGACGCCCGGCAGGGGATGGCTACACCTTC.

This chain links TRBV7-6 with TRBJ2-3, with TRBD2 identical over 8 bases. CDR1 is SGHVS, CDR2 FNYEAQ, per germline. Trimming removed 3 bases from V and 1 base from J; junction bases left unmatched: 9. The CDR3 extends over 17 amino acids. In nucleotides, the CDR3 is TGTGCCAGCAGCTTGCAGCAGCGGGAGAGCGGCACAGATACGCAGTATTTT. This translates into CASSLQQRESGTDTQYF.

The chain combines TRBV6-5 with TRBJ2-7; no reliable D call. Trimming removed 5 bases from V and 5 bases from J, with 7 bases in between. CDR3 length: 11 residues. Germline V gives CDR1 MNHEY, CDR2 SVGAGI. The DNA of the CDR3 is TGTGCCAGCAGTCACACCCACGAGCAGTACTTC. Translating it yields CASSHTHEQYF.

The rearrangement uses TRBV4-3 and TRBJ1-2; D remains unclear. V was pared by 4 bases and J by 7 bases, with 13 bases between. Germline V gene data show CDR1 as LGHNA and CDR2 as YSLEER. This CDR3 spans 13 amino acids. CDR3 bases: TGCGCCAGCAGCCTTCAAAGAGGTGGTGGCTACACCTTC. Translating it yields CASSLQRGGGYTF.

This clone was counted once. V usage is TRBV30 and J usage is TRBJ2-1; D uncertain. This CDR3 comprises 13 residues. The germline CDR1 and CDR2 sequences are GTSNPN and SVGIG (reference sequence). Trimming removed 4 bases from V and 6 bases from J, with 13 bases in between. The CDR3 region is CAWIIKSGNEQFF. The DNA of the CDR3 is TGTGCCTGGATCATTAAATCGGGCAATGAGCAGTTCTTC.

The chain combines TRBV7-2 with TRBJ2-5; TRBD1 might be the D (6 bases). The germline V gene encodes CDR1 SGHTA and CDR2 FQGNSA. V gave up 1 base and J gave up 5 bases, with 8 bases separating them. This CDR3 is 13 amino acids long. Here the CDR3 reads CASSLGDRETQYF. In DNA, the CDR3 is TGTGCCAGCAGCTTAGGAGACAGGGAGACCCAGTACTTC.